Reported below is one T cell receptor beta chain. The V and J ends lost 6 bases and 1 base, in that order; junction bases with no gene match: 8. Germline V lookup: CDR1 MDHEN, CDR2 SYDVKM. The CDR3 sequence is 15 residues long. Seattle-derived patients entered the study during active infection and were followed longitudinally. The data were produced by immunoSEQ multiplex PCR, yet TCRdb's version contains in-frame clones alone and is incomplete. The sample shows a few hundred thousand clones, approximately 85% of them seen only once. The record originates from a study of blood T cell repertoires in COVID-19.

The source of this sequence is a human donor with COVID-19, enrolled during active disease. The donor label of this sample is uncertain. Sequenced: peripheral blood. V usage is TRBV28 and J usage is TRBJ2-7; 8 bases are a match to TRBD2. CDR3 in DNA: TGTGCCAGCAGCCCCCCTAGCGGGCGATCCTACGAGCAGTACTTC. Translation: CASSPPSGRSYEQYF.